These T cell receptor beta chains were read from a single sample in a study of T cell clones after liver transplantation. Generated by immunoSEQ multiplex PCR, the TCRdb table keeps only in-frame clones and is missing some. This table holds around 80,000 clones, roughly 80% found once. The sample was CD4+ T cells from blood, taken 46 months after liver transplant. Source of these receptors: a human patient who received a liver transplant. Some T cells may be the graft donor's. Each CDR3 is given with its conserved first and last residue. D genes are given only for firm matches. A row's size may be missing; if present it is once, few, many or a size class.

clone_size j_call d_call v_call cdr3_aa cdr3_nt
once TRBJ2-1 - TRBV9 CASSVQGYNEQFF TGTGCCAGCAGCGTCCAGGGGTACAATGAGCAGTTCTTC
- TRBJ2-7 TRBD2 TRBV6-6 CASKPAGVKEQYF TGTGCCAGCAAGCCAGCGGGAGTGAAAGAGCAGTACTTC
- TRBJ2-5 TRBD2 TRBV5-6 CASFRTSGAPQQETQYF TGTGCCAGCTTCCGGACTAGCGGGGCCCCCCAACAAGAGACCCAGTACTTC
- TRBJ2-1 TRBD2 TRBV7-9 CASSPSGWAYNEQFF TGTGCCAGCAGCCCTAGCGGGTGGGCCTACAATGAGCAGTTCTTC
- TRBJ2-1 - TRBV10-1 CASSPGSSYNEQFF TGCGCCAGCAGTCCCGGGAGCTCCTACAATGAGCAGTTCTTC
few TRBJ1-1 TRBD1 TRBV13 CASSLGQGASAFF TGTGCCAGCAGCTTAGGCCAGGGGGCTTCGGCTTTCTTT
- TRBJ1-5 TRBD1 TRBV28 CASKGLGQRFRPQHF TGTGCCAGCAAGGGCCTGGGACAGCGGTTTCGGCCCCAGCATTTT
- TRBJ2-2 TRBD1 TRBV7-9 CASSLGDRVFPGTGELFF TGTGCCAGCAGCTTGGGGGACAGGGTCTTTCCGGGAACCGGGGAGCTGTTTTTT
- TRBJ2-7 - TRBV6-6 CASTPRQGVTEQYF TGTGCCAGCACCCCGAGGCAGGGAGTAACCGAGCAGTACTTC
- TRBJ2-4 - TRBV4-1 CASSQERPLEQNIQYF TGCGCCAGCAGCCAAGAGCGGCCCCTAGAACAAAACATTCAGTACTTC
- TRBJ2-3 - TRBV4-2 CASSPRFSASTDTQYF TGTGCCAGCAGCCCCCGGTTTTCGGCAAGCACAGATACGCAGTATTTT
few TRBJ2-7 - TRBV28 CASSFGGSSYEQYF TGTGCCAGCAGTTTCGGAGGGTCCTCCTACGAGCAGTACTTC
- TRBJ2-7 - TRBV5-4 CASSSPSAGTHEQYF TGTGCCAGCAGCTCACCCTCTGCGGGAACCCACGAGCAGTACTTC
few TRBJ1-4 - TRBV10-3 CAISETGYNEKLFF TGTGCCATCAGTGAGACAGGGTATAATGAAAAACTGTTTTTT
- TRBJ2-7 TRBD2 TRBV6-9 CASSYRKRGGGKEQYF TGTGCCAGCAGTTATAGAAAGCGGGGGGGAGGGAAAGAGCAGTACTTC
- TRBJ2-7 TRBD1 TRBV5-1 CASSLGLGTGLREQYF TGCGCCAGCAGCTTGGGCCTTGGGACAGGGCTGCGGGAGCAGTACTTC
few TRBJ2-2 - TRBV18 CASSPIRREDGELFF TGTGCCAGCTCACCGATTAGGAGGGAGGACGGGGAGCTGTTTTTT
- TRBJ1-2 - TRBV28 CASSTGPIYGYTF TGTGCCAGCAGCACTGGACCGATCTATGGCTACACCTTC
- TRBJ2-7 - TRBV10-2 CASQRGGYYEQYF TGCGCCAGCCAAAGGGGAGGATACTACGAGCAGTACTTC
- TRBJ1-4 - TRBV2 CASSDGEKLFF TGTGCCAGCAGTGACGGTGAAAAACTGTTTTTT